The next 25 T cell receptor beta chains were all read from a single sample in a study of blood T cell repertoires in COVID-19 (dated by TCRdb to about 2020). The library came from the immunoSEQ multiplex PCR assay. TCRdb took this table from immuneACCESS and kept in-frame rearrangements with V and J called. Such tables lack part of the clones; where checked against another copy, unresolved V genes explain under half of the gap, and the rest is unexplained. Within this sample are 250,000 to 400,000 clones, with roughly nine tenths of them counted one time only. Jointly, the top ten make up roughly 5% of the sample. Material: PBMCs or T cells enriched from blood (not recorded which). The receptors stem from a man aged 60 to 75 who had recovered from COVID-19.

V usage is TRBV25-1 and J usage is TRBJ1-3, with TRBD1 identical over 7 bases. The CDR3 runs 15 residues. The ends lost 7 bases at V and 4 bases at J; junction bases unmatched: 10. Germline V lookup: CDR1 MGHDK, CDR2 SYGVNS. CDR3 region: CASTGVQGVGNTIYF. The DNA for the CDR3 is TGTGCCAGCACAGGCGTTCAGGGGGTGGGAAACACCATATATTTT.

The V call is TRBV25-1, the J call TRBJ1-4; TRBD1 aligns across 8 bases. Trimming cost V 1 base and J 8 bases; bases outside gene matches: 6. Germline CDR1 and CDR2: MGHDK and SYGVNS. The CDR3 extends over 15 amino acids. Written as DNA, the CDR3 is TGTGCCAGCAGTGAATCCGGACAGGGAGGAGAAAAACTGTTTTTT. It translates to CASSESGQGGEKLFF.

The chain joins TRBV10-1 to TRBJ2-1, with TRBD2 identical over 8 bases. Germline CDR1 and CDR2: WNHNN and SYGVQD (reference sequence). There are 15 residues in the CDR3. Losses at the gene ends were 5 bases for V and 8 bases for J; bases not matched to a gene: 11. The CDR3 loop is CASSKGLATWDEQFF. The CDR3, as DNA: TGCGCCAGCAGTAAAGGACTAGCCACCTGGGATGAGCAGTTCTTC.

The chain combines TRBV7-3 with TRBJ2-1, with TRBD2 identical over 7 bases. The germline gives CDR1 SGHTA, CDR2 FQGTGA. The CDR3 runs to 15 residues. With V trimmed by 0 bases and J by 8 bases, 7 bases remained unmatched. CDR3 residues: CASSLTREAVDEQFF. In DNA form, the CDR3 reads TGTGCCAGCAGCTTAACACGGGAGGCAGTGGATGAGCAGTTCTTC.

The gene calls are TRBV5-1 and TRBJ1-1, with D unresolved. Trimming took off 6 bases at V and 3 bases at J, with 18 bases between the two ends. Germline V lookup: CDR1 SGHRS, CDR2 YFSETQ. CDR3 length equals 15 residues. This CDR3 reads CASTTEGGIYTEAFF. CDR3 nucleotides: TGCGCCAGCACCACTGAAGGAGGGATCTACACTGAAGCTTTCTTT. Filled out from reference TRBV5-1 and TRBJ1-1, the complete variable domain reads KAGVTQTPRYLIKTRGQQVTLSCSPISGHRSVSWYQQTPGQGLQFLFEYFSETQRNKGNFPGRFSGRQFSNSRSEMNVSTLELGDSALYLCASTTEGGIYTEAFFGQGTRLTVV.

As DNA, the CDR3 is TGTGCCAGCAGAAGTGGCGGGAGCAACGTCGATGAGCAGTTCTTC. Its protein is CASRSGGSNVDEQFF. The V call is TRBV3-1 (or the pseudogene TRBV3-2), the J call TRBJ2-1; 7 bases agree with TRBD2. Germline V gene lookup returns CDR1 LGHDT and CDR2 YNNKEL (reference sequence). The CDR3 contains 15 residues. With V trimmed by 6 bases and J by 8 bases, 13 bases remained unmatched.

This clone was seen a few times. The chain has TRBV28 and TRBJ2-1, with 11 bases aligning to TRBD2. Germline-derived CDR1 and CDR2 are MDHEN and SYDVKM. With V trimmed by 6 bases and J by 6 bases, 7 bases remained unmatched. The CDR3 is made up of 15 amino acids. CDR3 protein: CASSSLAGASNEQFF. The CDR3 region has the DNA TGTGCCAGCAGCTCACTAGCGGGGGCGTCCAATGAGCAGTTCTTC.

The gene calls are TRBV20-1 and TRBJ2-7; D is possibly TRBD2 (6 bases). From germline, CDR1 is DFQATT and CDR2 SNEGSKA (reference sequence). The V end was cut by 3 bases, the J end by 5 bases, with 14 bases between. This CDR3 comprises 13 residues. CDR3 region: CSASDAGKNEQYF. In DNA form, the CDR3 reads TGCAGTGCTAGTGATGCGGGGAAGAACGAGCAGTACTTC.

The chain uses TRBV7-9 and TRBJ2-3; 7 nucleotides match TRBD1. There are 15 residues in the CDR3. The J segment lost 2 bases and the V segment lost 4 bases, leaving 6 bases of the junction unmatched. Germline CDR1 SEHNR, CDR2 FQNEAQ (reference sequence). In DNA form, the CDR3 reads TGTGCCAGCAGCTGGACGACAGGGCTCACAGATACGCAGTATTTT. As protein: CASSWTTGLTDTQYF. Supplemented by reference TRBV7-9 and TRBJ2-3, the full variable domain reads DTGVSQNPRHKITKRGQNVTFRCDPISEHNRLYWYRQTLGQGPEFLTYFQNEAQLEKSRLLSDRFSAERPKGSFSTLEIQRTEQGDSAMYLCASSWTTGLTDTQYFGPGTRLTVL.

The CDR3 is CASSYSGTVKNYGYTF. CDR3 sequence (DNA): TGTGCCAGCAGTTACTCGGGGACAGTGAAAAACTATGGCTACACCTTC. The rearrangement links TRBV6-5 to TRBJ1-2; 7 bases line up with TRBD1. CDR1 is MNHEY and CDR2 is SVGAGI in the germline V gene. The CDR3 runs 16 residues. Losses at the gene ends were 0 bases for V and 2 bases for J; bases not matched to a gene: 6.

The V gene is TRBV29-1, the J gene TRBJ2-1, with D possibly matching TRBD2 (5 bases). The CDR3 runs 13 residues. Per the germline V gene, CDR1 is SQVTM and CDR2 is ANQGSEA. Trimming removed 4 bases at V and 0 bases at J, with 7 bases between. As DNA, the CDR3 is TGCAGCGTTGGGGAGAGCTCCTACAATGAGCAGTTCTTC. Protein product: CSVGESSYNEQFF.

This clone was detected only once. This chain joins TRBV7-9 and TRBJ2-7, with 7 positions matching TRBD1. In germline, CDR1 is SEHNR, CDR2 FQNEAQ (reference sequence). V shed 5 bases, J shed 4 bases, and the junction held 5 bases outside the gene matches. CDR3 length equals 13 residues. The CDR3 coding sequence is TGTGCCAGCAGCGAACGACAGGGTTACGAGCAGTACTTC. Amino acids: CASSERQGYEQYF. The entire variable domain, with the rest obtained from reference TRBV7-9 and TRBJ2-7, is as follows: DTGVSQNPRHKITKRGQNVTFRCDPISEHNRLYWYRQTLGQGPEFLTYFQNEAQLEKSRLLSDRFSAERPKGSFSTLEIQRTEQGDSAMYLCASSERQGYEQYFGPGTRLTVT.

The rearrangement joins TRBV14 to TRBJ2-3; 12 bases fit TRBD2. The V gene's germline CDR1 is SGHDN and CDR2 FVKESK. CDR3 length: 17 amino acids. V was clipped by 4 bases and J by 4 bases; unmatched bases: 9. The CDR3: CASSPPSGRAGSDTQYF. The CDR3 nucleotides are TGTGCCAGCAGCCCCCCTAGCGGGAGGGCTGGATCAGATACGCAGTATTTT.

V gene TRBV5-1 combines with J gene TRBJ2-2; D may be TRBD1 (6 bases). Trimming cost V 4 bases and J 5 bases, with 15 bases left between them. The CDR3 length is 15 residues. Germline V lookup: CDR1 SGHRS, CDR2 YFSETQ. Written as DNA, the CDR3 is TGCGCCAGCAGCCACGCACAGGGCGGGACCGGGGAGCTGTTTTTT. This sequence encodes CASSHAQGGTGELFF.

The rearrangement uses TRBV18 and TRBJ2-2, with 14 bases aligning to TRBD2. V lost 3 bases and J lost 2; bases outside the gene matches: 8. The CDR3 spans 19 residues. CDR1 and CDR2 from the germline V gene are KGHSH and LQKENI. The CDR3 DNA is TGTGCCAGCTCACCCCTGACGACTAGCGGGAGGGCCAACACCGGGGAGCTGTTTTTT. It translates to CASSPLTTSGRANTGELFF.

The V call is TRBV3-1 (or the pseudogene TRBV3-2), the J call TRBJ2-5; 12 bases map to TRBD2. Germline V CDR1 and CDR2: LGHDT, YNNKEL (reference sequence). The CDR3 covers 16 residues. The V segment lost 4 bases and the J segment 5 bases; nucleotides outside the gene matches: 8. The CDR3 coding sequence is TGTGCCAGCAGCCTGCTAGCGGGAGGGCGGTGGGAGACCCAGTACTTC. It specifies CASSLLAGGRWETQYF.

The chain couples TRBV18 to TRBJ1-2, with 7 bases fitting TRBD1. J was trimmed by 6 bases and V by 5 bases; bases with no gene match: 3. The CDR3 spans 12 residues. Germline CDR1 KGHSH, CDR2 LQKENI. The CDR3: CASSFQGDGYTF. For the CDR3, the DNA is TGTGCCAGCTCATTCCAGGGGGATGGCTACACCTTC.

The CDR3 DNA reads as TGTGCCATCAGTGAGTCGGGGCTAGCGGCCTCCTACGAGCAGTACTTC. This sequence encodes CAISESGLAASYEQYF. The genes are TRBV10-3 and TRBJ2-7; 7 bases map to TRBD2. This CDR3 region has 16 residues. Trimming took 0 bases from V and 0 from J; bases not matched to a gene: 5. From germline, CDR1 is ENHRY and CDR2 SYGVKD.

The rearrangement links TRBV6-5 to TRBJ2-5, with D perhaps matching TRBD2 (6 bases). CDR1 is MNHEY and CDR2 is SVGAGI in the germline V gene. The CDR3 is 14 residues long. With 5 bases removed from V and 2 bases from J, the gap between germline ends came to 12 bases. CDR3 in amino acids: CASSPGEWQETQYF. DNA for the CDR3: TGTGCCAGCAGTCCGGGAGAATGGCAAGAGACCCAGTACTTC.

This rearrangement joins TRBV7-9 to TRBJ2-3; 10 positions agree with TRBD1. The CDR3 spans 17 residues. Germline V CDR1 and CDR2: SEHNR, FQNEAQ (reference sequence). With 1 base clipped from V and 6 bases from J, the junction kept 10 bases outside the gene matches. Here the CDR3 DNA reads TGTGCCAGCAGCTTAGGGGGGACAGGGGCCAGGGTGGATACGCAGTATTTT. Translated: CASSLGGTGARVDTQYF.

This clone was detected only a few times. The V gene is TRBV3-1 (or the pseudogene TRBV3-2), the J gene TRBJ1-2, with a weak D call TRBD1 (5 bases). V was pared by 2 bases and J by 8 bases, with 18 bases between. Germline values: CDR1 LGHDT, CDR2 YNNKEL (reference sequence). The CDR3 has 15 amino acids. As DNA, the CDR3 is TGTGCCAGCAGCCAAAGATTTGACCGGGGGGAGGGCTACACCTTC. Translation gives CASSQRFDRGEGYTF.

This rearrangement joins TRBV11-3 to TRBJ2-5, with TRBD2 as a possible D gene (5 bases). V lost 5 bases to trimming and J lost 5 bases, with 18 bases between them. Looked up from germline, CDR1 is SGHNT and CDR2 is YENEEA. The CDR3 runs 15 residues. The CDR3 DNA sequence: TGTGCCAGCAGCCGGGGTGGGATCGGCGGGGAGACCCAGTACTTC. This codes for CASSRGGIGGETQYF.

The chain couples TRBV6-5 to TRBJ2-1; TRBD2 aligns across 10 bases. V was clipped by 6 bases and J by 8 bases; unmatched bases: 10. This CDR3 region has 15 residues. Germline V gene lookup returns CDR1 MNHEY and CDR2 SVGAGI. CDR3: CASRTLAGVGHEQFF. The CDR3 region has the DNA TGTGCCAGCAGAACGCTAGCGGGAGTCGGGCATGAGCAGTTCTTC.

This clone was seen only a few times. The V and J genes are TRBV2 and TRBJ2-1, with 10 bases matching TRBD2. This CDR3 is 14 amino acids long. Germline CDR1 and CDR2: SNHLY and FYNNEI. V dropped 4 bases and J dropped 6; count of bases not matched to a gene: 3. Written as DNA, the CDR3 is TGTGCCAGCAGTGGAACTAGCGGGATCAATGAGCAGTTCTTC. Its translation is CASSGTSGINEQFF. Full variable domain (remainder filled in from reference TRBV2 and TRBJ2-1): EPEVTQTPSHQVTQMGQEVILRCVPISNHLYFYWYRQILGQKVEFLVSFYNNEISEKSEIFDDQFSVERPDGSNFTLKIRSTKLEDSAMYFCASSGTSGINEQFFGPGTRLTVL.

The chain has TRBV11-1 and TRBJ2-7; D is perhaps TRBD2 (6 bases). In germline, CDR1 is SGHAT, CDR2 FQDESV (reference sequence). The CDR3 is 15 residues long. V shed 5 bases and J shed 1 base, with 15 bases lying between them. The DNA of the CDR3 is TGTGCCAGCAGCCGCCGGGACTCGGCGTCCTACGAGCAGTACTTC. Protein product: CASSRRDSASYEQYF.